The rows below give T cell receptor beta chains drawn from one sample of a study of T-cell reconstitution after alpha-beta-depleted transplantation in children. TCRdb reprocessed the PCR reads with MiXCR, giving one entry per CDR3 protein. Of hundreds of thousands of distinct CDR3 sequences in the sample, under 20% were seen once. The sample consisted of PBMCs, mostly from graft donor cells, taken 360 days after TCRalphabeta/CD19-depleted stem cell transplant. The source of these receptors is a male patient aged 10-17 years who had a stem cell transplant for acute lymphoblastic leukemia, so the T cells may come from the graft donor. Each CDR3 is given with its conserved first and last residue. A D gene is named only where the DNA matches it firmly. A row's size may be missing; if present it is once, few, many or a size class.

size	V	D	J	DNA	CDR3
few	TRBV5-1	TRBD1	TRBJ2-7	TGCGCCAGCAGCTTGAATCCGGGACAGCCCTCTTACGAGCAGTACTTC	CASSLNPGQPSYEQYF
NA	TRBV11-2	TRBD1	TRBJ2-7	TGTGCCAGCAGCGCTCAGAGGGGACAGGGCTACGAGCAGTACTTC	CASSAQRGQGYEQYF
NA	TRBV7-8	TRBD2	TRBJ2-4	TGTGCCAGCAGCCAGAGGCGGGAGGGCTTAGTAGAGAACATTCAGTACTTC	CASSQRREGLVENIQYF
few	TRBV20-1	NA	TRBJ2-5	TGCAGTGCCCGAAGAATAGGAGGGAGTCAAGAGACCCAGTACTTC	CSARRIGGSQETQYF
few	TRBV5-1	TRBD2	TRBJ2-1	TGCGCCAGCAGCTTACCCGGGACTAGCGGGGCCTACAATGAGCAGTTCTTC	CASSLPGTSGAYNEQFF
many	TRBV15	NA	TRBJ2-7	TGTGCCACCAGCGGATTTATAGGGGAGCAGTACTTC	CATSGFIGEQYF
many	TRBV5-1	NA	TRBJ2-5	TGCGCCAGCAGCTTGGCCCCCGTCTCCAAGGAGACCCAGTACTTC	CASSLAPVSKETQYF
NA	TRBV5-1	TRBD1	TRBJ1-1	TGCGCCAGCAGCTTGGTGGCCGGGACAGGAAACACTGAAGCTTTCTTT	CASSLVAGTGNTEAFF
NA	TRBV4-1	TRBD1	TRBJ1-1	TGCGCCAGCAGCCCACCGGGACAGGCCTTTTATTCTGAAGCTTTCTTT	CASSPPGQAFYSEAFF
few	TRBV12-3/TRBV12-4	TRBD2	TRBJ2-1	TGTGCCAGCAGCTACATTAGCGGGCGTGAGCAGTTCTTC	CASSYISGREQFF
few	TRBV12-3/TRBV12-4	TRBD2	TRBJ2-1	TGTGCCAGCAGTCCAAAGACTAGCGGGAGAATAAATGAGCAGTTCTTC	CASSPKTSGRINEQFF
many	TRBV12-3/TRBV12-4	NA	TRBJ2-5	TGTGCCAGCAGTTTAGCTCCCAGGGCCTACATACAAGAGACCCAGTACTTC	CASSLAPRAYIQETQYF
few	TRBV4-1	NA	TRBJ1-1	TGCGCCAGCAGCCAAGACGGGGGGCGCGGAGGTGGTTTGAACACTGAAGCTTTCTTT	CASSQDGGRGGGLNTEAFF
few	TRBV4-1	NA	TRBJ2-7	TGCGCCAGCAGCCAAGATTGGGCTCGTAGCTCCTACGAGCAGTACTTC	CASSQDWARSSYEQYF
many	TRBV25-1	NA	TRBJ2-7	TGTGCCAGCAGTGAATTGGATAGGCTAAACGAGCAGTACTTC	CASSELDRLNEQYF
once	TRBV6-2/TRBV6-3	NA	TRBJ1-1	TGTGCCAGCAGTTACGGGACACTTATGAACACTGAAGCTTTCTTT	CASSYGTLMNTEAFF
few	TRBV20-1	TRBD2	TRBJ2-7	TGCAGTGCTAGACCGGGGGGATACGAGCAGTACTTC	CSARPGGYEQYF
few	TRBV7-9	TRBD2	TRBJ2-1	TGTGCCAGCAGCGTCGTAGCGGGAGGGCCGTGGAATGAGCAGTTCTTC	CASSVVAGGPWNEQFF
few	TRBV7-9	TRBD1	TRBJ1-2	TGTGCCAGCAGCGACAGGGGGCGAGACTATGGCTACACCTTC	CASSDRGRDYGYTF
few	TRBV11-2	NA	TRBJ2-5	TGTGCCAGCAGCTTAATGATGGAAGAGACCCAGTACTTC	CASSLMMEETQYF
NA	TRBV10-3	NA	TRBJ2-4	TGTGCCATCAGTGAACAAAGCGGAGCATGGGGCAAAAACATTCAGTACTTC	CAISEQSGAWGKNIQYF
few	TRBV6-5	NA	TRBJ2-2	TGTGCCAGCAGTTACCTTTACACCGGGGAGCTGTTTTTT	CASSYLYTGELFF
NA	TRBV7-2	TRBD2	TRBJ2-7	TGTGCCAGCAGCTTAGATGGACTAGCGGACTACGAGCAGTACTTC	CASSLDGLADYEQYF
NA	TRBV20-1	TRBD1	TRBJ2-2	TGCAGTATGATTTCAGAGACAGGGGGCGCCTTCGGGGAGCTGTTTTTT	CSMISETGGAFGELFF
NA	TRBV3-1	NA	TRBJ1-5	TGTGCCAGCAGCGTAAGAGGGGGTAGCAATCAGCCCCAGCATTTT	CASSVRGGSNQPQHF